These 31 T cell receptor beta chains were all obtained from the same sample, sequenced in a study of CD8+ T cells in alopecia areata (dated by TCRdb to 2016 to 2018). Sample treatment or condition, as interpreted from the label and publication: oral pan-JAK inhibitor, 5-10 mg twice daily. The library was prepared using the immunoSEQ multiplex PCR assay. For TCR sequencing, RNA was extracted from every sample and reverse transcribed into cDNA to serve as template. As stored in TCRdb, this immuneACCESS dataset retains in-frame rearrangements with V and J assigned. A fraction of the clones does not appear; measured against another copy, unresolved V genes explain less than half of the discrepancy, and the remainder lacks a known reason. This sample has approximately 210,000 clones in its table, and approximately 70% of those were observed once. 0.95% to 1.5% of the sample goes to the ten largest clones.

The sample was CD4+ T cells sorted from blood, taken between weeks 44 and 45, from a patient treated with tofacitinib. These receptor sequences come from a human donor with alopecia areata.

V and J are TRBV4-3 and TRBJ1-1; TRBD1 agrees at 7 bases. The CDR3 length is 15 residues. Germline CDR1 is LGHNA and CDR2 is YSLEER. V was clipped by 3 bases and J by 1 base; unmatched bases: 5. Written as DNA, the CDR3 is TGCGCCAGCAGCCAGTCGACAGGGAGGAACACTGAAGCTTTCTTT. It yields the protein CASSQSTGRNTEAFF.

The rearrangement joins TRBV20-1 to TRBJ2-7; D might be TRBD1 or TRBD2, each matching 5 bases. With 6 bases removed from V and 7 bases from J, the gap between germline ends came to 13 bases. This CDR3 spans 11 amino acids. The V gene's germline CDR1 is DFQATT and CDR2 SNEGSKA (reference sequence). The CDR3 loop reads CSAGTSGEQYF. The CDR3 DNA reads as TGCAGTGCGGGGACCTCTGGAGAGCAGTACTTC.

This chain joins TRBV7-2 and TRBJ1-2; tentatively, D is TRBD1 (5 bases). V shed 0 bases and J shed 3 bases, with 11 bases lying between them. Germline V gives CDR1 SGHTA, CDR2 FQGNSA. The CDR3 contains 15 residues. CDR3 amino acids: CASSLAGGGDYGYTF. The DNA for the CDR3 is TGTGCCAGCAGCTTAGCGGGTGGGGGAGACTATGGCTACACCTTC.

This rearrangement joins TRBV6-5 to TRBJ2-5, with D tentatively TRBD1 or TRBD2 (6 bases each). Trimming left V 2 bases short and J 5 bases short, with 15 bases between. Germline V gives CDR1 MNHEY, CDR2 SVGAGI. The CDR3 runs 15 residues. The CDR3 loop reads CASSYTGVRGETQYF. In DNA, the CDR3 is TGTGCCAGCAGTTACACGGGAGTAAGGGGGGAGACCCAGTACTTC.

The chain carries TRBV11-2 and TRBJ2-3; D not resolved. The CDR3 contains 13 residues. The germline V gene has CDR1 SGHAT and CDR2 FQNNGV. Trimming removed 3 bases at V and 7 bases at J, with 11 bases between. The CDR3 reads CASSLANSNTQYF. CDR3 sequence (DNA): TGTGCCAGCAGCTTGGCCAATTCGAATACGCAGTATTTT. The full variable domain, its missing parts supplied by reference TRBV11-2 and TRBJ2-3, is EAGVAQSPRYKIIEKRQSVAFWCNPISGHATLYWYQQILGQGPKLLIQFQNNGVVDDSQLPKDRFSAERLKGVDSTLKIQPAKLEDSAVYLCASSLANSNTQYFGPGTRLTVL.

The chain carries TRBV30 and TRBJ2-7, with 8 bases matching TRBD1. The germline V gene has CDR1 GTSNPN and CDR2 SVGIG (reference sequence). The length of the CDR3 is 14 residues. V was pared by 2 bases and J by 3 bases, with 6 bases of the junction left unmatched. The CDR3 region has the DNA TGTGCCTGGAGTCCGGGACAGGCCTTCTACGAGCAGTACTTC. Its protein is CAWSPGQAFYEQYF. Full variable domain (missing parts from reference TRBV30 and TRBJ2-7): SQTIHQWPATLVQPVGSPLSLECTVEGTSNPNLYWYRQAAGRGLQLLFYSVGIGQISSEVPQNLSASRPQDRQFILSSKKLLLSDSGFYLCAWSPGQAFYEQYFGPGTRLTVT.

The chain uses TRBV5-4 and TRBJ2-5, with 7 bases fitting TRBD1. Looked up from germline, CDR1 is SGHNT and CDR2 is YYREEE (reference sequence). The CDR3 consists of 16 residues. V gave up 2 bases and J gave up 1 base; unmatched junction bases: 8. Here the CDR3 DNA reads TGTGCCAGCAGCTTAGGGGATCGACAGGGCCAAGAGACCCAGTACTTC. The encoded protein is CASSLGDRQGQETQYF.

This chain uses TRBV15 with TRBJ2-7; 8 bases map to TRBD1. Trimming took 0 bases from V and 4 from J; bases not matched to a gene: 11. This CDR3 is 17 amino acids long. CDR1 LNHNV and CDR2 YYDKDF come from the germline V gene (reference sequence). CDR3 sequence reads: CATSREVTGQGVYEQYF. The DNA of the CDR3 is TGTGCCACCAGCAGAGAAGTGACAGGACAGGGAGTTTACGAGCAGTACTTC.

The chain employs TRBV7-2 and TRBJ2-7; D not resolved. CDR3 length: 13 residues. CDR1 and CDR2 from the germline V gene are SGHTA and FQGNSA. V was trimmed by 5 bases and J by 3 bases, leaving 11 bases between them. The CDR3 bases are TGTGCCAGCAGCCGGCTGGGGATCTACGAGCAGTACTTC. Its protein product is CASSRLGIYEQYF. Full variable domain (outside the CDR3, taken from reference TRBV7-2 and TRBJ2-7): GAGVSQSPSNKVTEKGKDVELRCDPISGHTALYWYRQSLGQGLEFLIYFQGNSAPDKSGLPSDRFSAERTGGSVSTLTIQRTQQEDSAVYLCASSRLGIYEQYFGPGTRLTVT.

This clone was detected a few times. J is TRBJ2-7 and V is TRBV25-1, with a tentative D call TRBD1 (6 bases). CDR1 and CDR2 from the germline V gene are MGHDK and SYGVNS. This CDR3 has 14 residues. V shed 1 base and J shed 4 bases, with 11 bases lying between them. For the CDR3, the DNA is TGTGCCAGCAGTGAATCTCACAGGGAGTACGAGCAGTACTTC. Its translation: CASSESHREYEQYF.

V usage is TRBV18 and J usage is TRBJ2-3, with 11 bases lining up with TRBD2. The CDR3 has 16 amino acids. After removal of 4 bases from V and 6 bases from J, the junction contained 9 bases not matched to a gene. The germline V gene has CDR1 KGHSH and CDR2 LQKENI. CDR3 in amino acids: CASSHGLAGVRDTQYF. In nucleotides, the CDR3 is TGTGCCAGCTCACACGGACTAGCGGGCGTGAGGGATACGCAGTATTTT.

The rearrangement uses TRBV7-2 and TRBJ2-7; TRBD2 matches 14 bases. The V gene's germline CDR1 is SGHTA and CDR2 FQGNSA. The CDR3 is made up of 15 amino acids. The V gene end was trimmed by 5 bases and the J gene end by 5 bases; junction bases not matched to a gene: 5. CDR3 sequence: CASSPRTSGGHEQYF. CDR3 nucleotide sequence: TGTGCCAGCAGCCCTCGGACTAGCGGGGGGCACGAGCAGTACTTC.

This chain connects TRBV30 to TRBJ2-6, with no clear D. The V gene's germline CDR1 is GTSNPN and CDR2 SVGIG (reference sequence). Trimming removed 2 bases at V and 0 bases at J, with 8 bases between. CDR3 length equals 15 residues. The CDR3 DNA is TGTGCCTGGAGTTCCCGGAGCTCTGGGGCCAACGTCCTGACTTTC. As protein: CAWSSRSSGANVLTF.

This chain connects TRBV7-2 to TRBJ2-7, with a possible D match to TRBD2 (6 bases). The V end was cut by 5 bases, the J end by 2 bases, with 10 bases between. The length of the CDR3 is 13 residues. Germline lookup yields CDR1 SGHTA and CDR2 FQGNSA. CDR3 sequence (DNA): TGTGCCAGCAGCGGACCGGGGGCCTACGAGCAGTACTTC. Translating gives CASSGPGAYEQYF.

In this sample, this clone turned up a few times. V gene TRBV6-1 combines with J gene TRBJ2-2; D perhaps matches TRBD1 (5 bases). The CDR3 consists of 15 residues. CDR1 is MNHNS and CDR2 is SASEGT in the germline V gene. Between the trimmed V and J ends, which lost 2 bases and 2 bases, there was a span of 9 bases. The CDR3 spells CASSERTLNTGELFF. CDR3 sequence (DNA): TGTGCCAGCAGTGAAAGGACACTCAACACCGGGGAGCTGTTTTTT.

The V gene is TRBV10-3, the J gene TRBJ1-6; D is ambiguous. The CDR3 has 10 amino acids. V was pared by 6 bases and J by 12 bases, with 6 bases between. From germline, CDR1 is ENHRY and CDR2 SYGVKD. The CDR3 spells CAISRGPLHF. For the CDR3, the DNA is TGTGCCATCAGCCGTGGACCCCTCCACTTT.

The V and J genes are TRBV19 and TRBJ2-5; D not resolved. This CDR3 contains 14 residues. The germline V gene has CDR1 LNHDA and CDR2 SQIVND (reference sequence). Trimming removed 3 bases at V and 3 bases at J, with 11 bases between. DNA for the CDR3: TGTGCCAGTAGTATCGGCTTGGCAGAAGAGACCCAGTACTTC. Residues: CASSIGLAEETQYF.

CDR3 sequence (DNA): TGTGCCAGTCAAACCTTGGGAGGGCGTGGATCTGAAGCTTTCTTT. Amino acid sequence: CASQTLGGRGSEAFF. V gene TRBV6-5 combines with J gene TRBJ1-1; D unclear. Germline V gene sequence: CDR1 MNHEY, CDR2 SVGAGI. This CDR3 contains 15 residues. V lost 9 bases to trimming and J lost 6 bases, with 23 bases between them.

This clone has more than one count but fewer than ten. This chain joins TRBV11-2 and TRBJ2-5; D is undetermined. V was cut by 1 base and J by 3 bases, with 9 bases left in between. Germline CDR1 is SGHAT and CDR2 is FQNNGV. The CDR3 is 14 amino acids. CDR3 protein: CASSLGSSKETQYF. DNA of the CDR3: TGTGCCAGCAGCTTAGGGAGTTCCAAAGAGACCCAGTACTTC.

In its sample, this clone was seen a few times. Sequence at one end of the junction differs from germline and may be a read error. The chain uses TRBV25-1 and TRBJ1-1; no clear D gene. The V gene's germline CDR1 is MGHDK and CDR2 SYGVNS. The CDR3 length is 11 residues. This CDR3 reads CASRESGEAFF. Here the CDR3 DNA reads TGTGCCAGCAGGGAATCAGGTGAAGCTTTCTTT.

This clone has a handful of counts. This chain joins TRBV11-2 and TRBJ2-5; 8 nucleotides line up with TRBD2. This CDR3 is 15 amino acids long. V was pared by 0 bases and J by 5 bases, with 5 bases of the junction left unmatched. CDR1 and CDR2 from the germline V gene are SGHAT and FQNNGV. Written as DNA, the CDR3 is TGTGCCAGCAGCTTAGATCGGGGGGGGATGGAGACCCAGTACTTC. Translated, it gives CASSLDRGGMETQYF.

The CDR3 loop is CASSSDRGSSYEQYF. DNA of the CDR3: TGTGCCAGCAGCTCGGACAGGGGATCCTCCTACGAGCAGTACTTC. The V call is TRBV7-6, the J call TRBJ2-7; 9 positions agree with TRBD1. J gave up 0 bases and V 4 bases, and 4 bases lay outside the gene matches. The CDR3 contains 15 residues. Germline-derived CDR1 and CDR2 are SGHVS and FNYEAQ.

This sequence joins TRBV5-1 and TRBJ2-5; a weak D match, TRBD2 (5 bases). CDR3 length: 13 amino acids. Trimming removed 3 bases at V and 5 bases at J, with 11 bases between. The germline gives CDR1 SGHRS, CDR2 YFSETQ. CDR3 nucleotide sequence: TGCGCCAGCAGCTCCGGGGTTGGGGAGACCCAGTACTTC. Protein sequence: CASSSGVGETQYF.

This chain uses TRBV9 with TRBJ1-6; 11 bases are shared with TRBD1. CDR1 and CDR2 from the germline V gene are SGDLS and YYNGEE. This CDR3 comprises 16 residues. The J segment lost 6 bases and the V segment lost 2 bases, leaving 4 bases of the junction unmatched. CDR3 loop: CASSVGQGVSNSPLHF. CDR3 nucleotide sequence: TGTGCCAGCAGCGTGGGACAGGGGGTGAGTAATTCACCCCTCCACTTT.

The J gene is TRBJ1-1, the V gene TRBV5-1; the D is unclear. V was cut by 0 bases and J by 3 bases, with 6 bases left in between. The germline V gene encodes CDR1 SGHRS and CDR2 YFSETQ. The CDR3 sequence is 13 residues long. Here the CDR3 DNA reads TGCGCCAGCAGCTTGGAGAAGCACACTGAAGCTTTCTTT. Residues: CASSLEKHTEAFF.

CDR3 loop: CASSPGGDQPQHF. CDR3 bases: TGTGCCAGCAGCCCGGGTGGTGATCAGCCCCAGCATTTT. The chain recombines TRBV5-6 with TRBJ1-5, with unresolved D. Germline values: CDR1 SGHDT, CDR2 YYEEEE. V was trimmed by 4 bases and J by 5 bases, leaving 10 bases between them. The CDR3 sequence is 13 residues long.

V and J are TRBV19 and TRBJ2-2; 8 nucleotides agree with TRBD1. With 7 bases clipped from V and 7 bases from J, the junction kept 8 bases outside the gene matches. Germline CDR1 is LNHDA and CDR2 is SQIVND (reference sequence). CDR3 length equals 14 residues. The CDR3 DNA reads as TGTGCCAGTAAATCCAGGGGGCAGGGCGGGGAGCTGTTTTTT. It translates to CASKSRGQGGELFF.

The chain combines TRBV7-3 with TRBJ2-1; D possibly matches TRBD1 or TRBD2 (6 bases each). Germline assignment: CDR1 SGHTA and CDR2 FQGTGA. Trimming removed 6 bases from V and 6 bases from J, with 18 bases in between. The CDR3 is 15 amino acids. This CDR3 reads CASSLKGGAPNEQFF. In nucleotides, the CDR3 is TGTGCCAGCAGTCTAAAGGGGGGTGCCCCCAATGAGCAGTTCTTC.

The J gene is TRBJ2-3, the V gene TRBV6-5, with TRBD2 matching over 9 bases. The ends lost 1 base at V and 3 bases at J; junction bases unmatched: 5. The CDR3 runs to 16 residues. CDR1 MNHEY and CDR2 SVGAGI come from the germline V gene. CDR3 protein: CASSYLVAGGTDTQYF. The CDR3 DNA follows: TGTGCCAGCAGTTACTTGGTCGCGGGGGGGACAGATACGCAGTATTTT.

This clone came up a few times. The sample carries other DNA sequences with the same CDR3. The chain is built from TRBV30 and TRBJ1-5; 7 bases map to TRBD1. Germline CDR1 reads GTSNPN; CDR2 reads SVGIG (reference sequence). The junction had 3 bases not matched to a gene; V was cut back by 5 bases and J by 2 bases. This CDR3 is built from 13 residues. CDR3 nucleotide sequence: TGTGCCTGGGGTACAGGGGGCAATCAGCCCCAGCATTTT. Amino acid sequence: CAWGTGGNQPQHF.

V and J are TRBV7-2 and TRBJ1-1; TRBD1 might be the D (5 bases). CDR3 length: 14 amino acids. V lost 4 bases, J lost 11 bases, and 20 bases lay in between. CDR1 and CDR2 from the germline V gene are SGHTA and FQGNSA. CDR3 DNA: TGTGCCAGCAGCTCGAGTGGGTCAGGGAGCGGGGCTTTCTTT. This encodes CASSSSGSGSGAFF. The whole variable domain, filled in from reference TRBV7-2 and TRBJ1-1, reads GAGVSQSPSNKVTEKGKDVELRCDPISGHTALYWYRQSLGQGLEFLIYFQGNSAPDKSGLPSDRFSAERTGGSVSTLTIQRTQQEDSAVYLCASSSSGSGSGAFFGQGTRLTVV.